These 17 T cell receptor beta chains share one sample of origin, sequenced in a study of shared clonotypes between healthy human individuals. Produced via immunoSEQ multiplex PCR; TCRdb's table is partial and in-frame only. The table has roughly 1,800,000 clones, roughly 94% seen once. Terminally differentiated effector memory CD45RA+ cells were left out of the naive CD8 fraction, which was CD45RO-negative and positively selected for CCR7. Source material: naive CD8+ T cells sorted from blood. The receptors derive from a man in his late teens or twenties in good health.

This clone was seen only a few times. The same CDR3 arises from other DNA sequences in this sample as well. The genes are TRBV9 and TRBJ1-4; D remains unclear. The germline V and J ends were trimmed by 0 bases and 0 bases, with 6 bases remaining between them. In germline, CDR1 is SGDLS, CDR2 YYNGEE. The CDR3 runs to 15 residues. CDR3 in DNA: TGTGCCAGCAGCGTAGATGGGACAACTAATGAAAAACTGTTTTTT. Amino acids: CASSVDGTTNEKLFF.

V usage is TRBV10-3 and J usage is TRBJ2-1; 10 nucleotides align to TRBD2. Trimming took 2 bases from V and 5 from J; bases not matched to a gene: 6. The CDR3 runs to 16 residues. CDR1 ENHRY and CDR2 SYGVKD come from the germline V gene. Here the CDR3 DNA reads TGTGCCATCAGTGAGAGTAGCGGGAGGCCTAACAATGAGCAGTTCTTC. As protein: CAISESSGRPNNEQFF.

The chain links TRBV9 to TRBJ1-2, with a tentative D call TRBD1 (6 bases). The CDR3 loop spans 14 amino acids. Germline loops: CDR1 SGDLS, CDR2 YYNGEE. The germline V and J ends were trimmed by 3 bases and 2 bases, with 11 bases remaining between them. CDR3 in amino acids: CASSDSGGNYGYTF. In nucleotides, the CDR3 is TGTGCCAGCAGCGATTCCGGGGGCAACTATGGCTACACCTTC.

The V call is TRBV10-1, the J call TRBJ2-1; D is unresolved. Germline V lookup: CDR1 WNHNN, CDR2 SYGVQD (reference sequence). V gave up 3 bases and J gave up 1 base, with 7 bases separating them. The CDR3 length is 14 residues. The CDR3: CASSEYQSYNEQFF. The CDR3 bases are TGCGCCAGCAGTGAATACCAGTCCTACAATGAGCAGTTCTTC.

This chain links TRBV4-1 with TRBJ2-7; 7 positions agree with TRBD1. Germline CDR1 and CDR2: MGHRA and YSYEKL. CDR3 length equals 15 residues. The V and J ends lost 3 bases and 2 bases, in that order; junction bases with no gene match: 7. The CDR3 protein is CASSHRDSEAYEQYF. In nucleotides, the CDR3 is TGCGCCAGCAGCCACCGGGACAGTGAAGCCTACGAGCAGTACTTC.

The count of this clone is one. This chain joins TRBV7-3 and TRBJ2-3; D may be TRBD2 (7 bases). Trimming cost V 6 bases and J 5 bases, with 18 bases left between them. Germline values: CDR1 SGHTA, CDR2 FQGTGA. The CDR3 length is 15 residues. The CDR3 nucleotides are TGTGCCAGCAGTCAATCGGGGGGCGCGTTAGATACGCAGTATTTT. It codes for CASSQSGGALDTQYF.

The chain links TRBV28 to TRBJ1-1; D possibly corresponds to TRBD1 (6 bases). The CDR3 consists of 12 residues. The germline V gene encodes CDR1 MDHEN and CDR2 SYDVKM. V was shortened by 8 bases and J by 3 bases, with 10 bases between the two germline ends. This CDR3 is CASLDRYTEAFF. CDR3 DNA sequence: TGTGCCAGCCTCGACAGGTACACTGAAGCTTTCTTT.

The genes are TRBV5-6 and TRBJ2-6; weak D call: TRBD1 (6 bases). V was trimmed by 7 bases and J by 2 bases, leaving 10 bases between them. Germline V lookup: CDR1 SGHDT, CDR2 YYEEEE. This CDR3 spans 14 amino acids. The CDR3 spells CASLQGAGANVLTF. CDR3 nucleotides: TGTGCCAGCCTACAGGGAGCTGGGGCCAACGTCCTGACTTTC.

CDR3 amino acids: CASSPWTSGSYEQYF. The CDR3 DNA follows: TGCGCCAGCAGCCCGTGGACTAGCGGGAGCTACGAGCAGTACTTC. This chain links TRBV4-1 with TRBJ2-7, with 13 nucleotides matching TRBD2. The CDR3 runs to 15 residues. After removal of 4 bases from V and 3 bases from J, the junction contained 3 bases not matched to a gene. In germline, CDR1 is MGHRA, CDR2 YSYEKL.

The chain is built from TRBV6-6 and TRBJ1-2; D ambiguous. V lost 7 bases, J lost 8 bases, and 23 bases lay in between. The CDR3 runs to 15 residues. Per germline, CDR1 MNHNY and CDR2 SVGAGI (reference sequence). The CDR3 DNA sequence: TGTGCCAGCACCAACGCCGGCGGACCCGTGGAGGGCTACACCTTC. Its protein product is CASTNAGGPVEGYTF.

The rearrangement links TRBV19 to TRBJ1-4; tentatively, D is TRBD1 (5 bases). The CDR3 runs to 13 residues. Deletions cut 7 bases from V and 5 bases from J, with 11 bases between. Germline CDR1 reads LNHDA; CDR2 reads SQIVND (reference sequence). The CDR3 DNA sequence: TGTGCCAGTAATCCGGGACCAAATGAAAAACTGTTTTTT. It yields the protein CASNPGPNEKLFF.

The chain has TRBV2 and TRBJ1-4, with D perhaps matching TRBD1 (6 bases). The V gene's germline CDR1 is SNHLY and CDR2 FYNNEI. The CDR3 covers 16 residues. The ends were cut back, 2 bases at V and 0 bases at J, with 10 bases in the middle. The CDR3 DNA follows: TGTGCCAGCAGTGAAATCGGACAGACAACTAATGAAAAACTGTTTTTT. Protein product: CASSEIGQTTNEKLFF.

This chain links TRBV15 with TRBJ2-7, with 7 bases aligning to TRBD1. The CDR3 spans 14 residues. The V gene end was trimmed by 9 bases and the J gene end by 0 bases; junction bases not matched to a gene: 8. The V gene's germline CDR1 is LNHNV and CDR2 YYDKDF (reference sequence). CDR3 amino acids: CATGDRANSYEQYF. CDR3 bases: TGTGCCACGGGAGACAGGGCCAACTCCTACGAGCAGTACTTC. Filled out from reference TRBV15 and TRBJ2-7, the complete variable domain reads DAMVIQNPRYQVTQFGKPVTLSCSQTLNHNVMYWYQQKSSQAPKLLFHYYDKDFNNEADTPDNFQSRRPNTSFCFLDIRSPGLGDTAMYLCATGDRANSYEQYFGPGTRLTVT.

CDR3 protein: CASSLRDFDGYTF. DNA of the CDR3: TGTGCCAGCAGCTTGCGGGACTTTGATGGCTACACCTTC. The chain uses TRBV7-9 and TRBJ1-2; weak D call: TRBD1 (5 bases). V was shortened by 3 bases and J by 6 bases, with 11 bases between the two germline ends. CDR3 length: 13 residues. Per the germline V gene, CDR1 is SEHNR and CDR2 is FQNEAQ (reference sequence).

The chain has TRBV6-5 and TRBJ2-1; D is unclear. The CDR3 covers 14 residues. V gave up 5 bases and J gave up 2 bases, with 10 bases separating them. Germline values: CDR1 MNHEY, CDR2 SVGAGI. CDR3 nucleotides: TGTGCCAGCAGTACGGAGAGTCCCTACAATGAGCAGTTCTTC. It yields the protein CASSTESPYNEQFF.

The chain recombines TRBV6-6 with TRBJ2-7, with D possibly called TRBD1 or TRBD2 (6 bases each). The CDR3 has 12 residues. Per germline, CDR1 MNHNY and CDR2 SVGAGI (reference sequence). Trimming took off 7 bases at V and 7 bases at J, with 14 bases between the two ends. DNA of the CDR3: TGTGCCAGCACCACGGAGGGGGAGGAGCAGTACTTC. This sequence encodes CASTTEGEEQYF.

This chain joins TRBV30 and TRBJ2-1; a weak D match, TRBD2 (5 bases). The CDR3 runs to 12 residues. Germline loops: CDR1 GTSNPN, CDR2 SVGIG (reference sequence). V dropped 7 bases and J dropped 7 bases, with 14 bases sitting between them. The CDR3 here is CALHESGNEQFF. For the CDR3, the DNA is TGTGCCTTACACGAGTCGGGGAATGAGCAGTTCTTC.